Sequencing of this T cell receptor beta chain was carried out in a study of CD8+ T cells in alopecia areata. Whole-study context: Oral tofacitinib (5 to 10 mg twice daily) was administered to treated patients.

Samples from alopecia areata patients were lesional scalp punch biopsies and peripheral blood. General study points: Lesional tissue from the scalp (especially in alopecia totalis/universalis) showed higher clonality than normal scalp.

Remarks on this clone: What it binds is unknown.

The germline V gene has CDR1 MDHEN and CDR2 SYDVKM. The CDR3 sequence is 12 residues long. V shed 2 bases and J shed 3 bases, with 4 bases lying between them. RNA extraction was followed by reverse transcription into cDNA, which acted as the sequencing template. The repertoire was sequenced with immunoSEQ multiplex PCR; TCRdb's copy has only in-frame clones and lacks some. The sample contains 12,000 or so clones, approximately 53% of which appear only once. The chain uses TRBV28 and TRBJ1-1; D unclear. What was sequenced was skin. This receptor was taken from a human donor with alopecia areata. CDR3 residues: CASSLGYTEAFF. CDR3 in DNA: TGTGCCAGCAGTTTAGGGTACACTGAAGCTTTCTTT.